This T cell receptor (beta chain) is drawn from a study of blood T cell repertoires in COVID-19. About the study: Collection of acute and convalescent COVID-19 samples took place in the United States, Italy and Spain. PBMCs, B-cell-depleted T cells, or T cells provided the cDNA or gDNA that made up the material.

The CDR3 has 15 residues. V shed 5 bases and J 7 bases; nucleotides not matched to a gene: 8. Germline values: CDR1 SEHNR, CDR2 FQNEAQ (reference sequence). In the study's own analysis: The authors estimated nucleated cell counts from reference gene primer amplification. TCRdb's table, derived via immunoSEQ multiplex PCR, lists solely in-frame clones and lacks some. V, J and clone size are taken as reported in that table, and D and trimming were inferred from the DNA itself. The data show under 95,000 clones, with almost 85% seen just once and more than 9.5% held by the top ten. Sequenced input: peripheral blood. The rearrangement joins TRBV7-9 to TRBJ1-6, with TRBD1 identical over 7 bases. This clonotype was obtained from a man aged 45-60 years with acute or convalescent COVID-19. In DNA form, the CDR3 reads TGTGCCAGCAGCAGTAGACAGGGCGGAAATTCACCCCTCCACTTT. As protein: CASSSRQGGNSPLHF.